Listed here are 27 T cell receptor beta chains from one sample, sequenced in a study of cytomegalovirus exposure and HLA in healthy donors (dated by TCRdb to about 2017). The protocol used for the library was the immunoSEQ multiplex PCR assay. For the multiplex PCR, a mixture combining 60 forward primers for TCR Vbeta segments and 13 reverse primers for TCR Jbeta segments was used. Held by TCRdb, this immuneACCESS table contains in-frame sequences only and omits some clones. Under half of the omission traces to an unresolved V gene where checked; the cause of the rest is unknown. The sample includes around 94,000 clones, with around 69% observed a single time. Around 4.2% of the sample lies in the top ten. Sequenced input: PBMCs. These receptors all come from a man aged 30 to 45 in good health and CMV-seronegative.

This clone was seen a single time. CDR3 amino acids: CASSGWGLPPGPYEQYF. DNA of the CDR3: TGTGCCAGCAGTGGGTGGGGACTACCACCGGGACCATACGAGCAGTACTTC. The chain links TRBV2 to TRBJ2-7; TRBD2 matches 7 bases. Per germline, CDR1 SNHLY and CDR2 FYNNEI. Unmatched junction bases numbered 16, after V lost 4 bases and J lost 4 bases. The CDR3 totals 17 residues.

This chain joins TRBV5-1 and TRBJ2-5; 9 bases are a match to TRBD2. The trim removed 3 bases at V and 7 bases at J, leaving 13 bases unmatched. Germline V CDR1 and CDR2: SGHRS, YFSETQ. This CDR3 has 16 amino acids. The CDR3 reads CASSYQTSGTMGTQYF. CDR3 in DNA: TGCGCCAGCAGCTACCAGACTAGCGGCACGATGGGGACCCAGTACTTC.

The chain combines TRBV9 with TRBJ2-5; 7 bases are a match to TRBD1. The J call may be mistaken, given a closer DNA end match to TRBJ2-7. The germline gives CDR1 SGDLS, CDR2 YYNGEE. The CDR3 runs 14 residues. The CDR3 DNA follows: TGTGCCAGCAGCGTAGAGGACAGGACCTACGAGCAGTACTTC. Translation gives CASSVEDRTYEQYF.

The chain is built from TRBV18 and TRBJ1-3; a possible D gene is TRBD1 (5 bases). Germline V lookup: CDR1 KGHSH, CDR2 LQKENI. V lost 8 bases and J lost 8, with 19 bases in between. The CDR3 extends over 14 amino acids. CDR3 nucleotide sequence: TGTGCCAGCACCCGACAGACTGGAGGGGACACCATATATTTT. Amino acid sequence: CASTRQTGGDTIYF.

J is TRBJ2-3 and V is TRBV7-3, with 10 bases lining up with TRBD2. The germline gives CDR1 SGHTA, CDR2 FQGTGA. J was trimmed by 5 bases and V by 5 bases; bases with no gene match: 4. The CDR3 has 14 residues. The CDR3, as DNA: TGTGCCAGCAGCCGACTAGCGGGTATAGATACGCAGTATTTT. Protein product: CASSRLAGIDTQYF.

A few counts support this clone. CDR3 amino acids: CASSEARGTGPTDTQYF. The CDR3 DNA sequence: TGTGCCAGCAGTGAAGCGCGGGGGACAGGGCCCACAGATACGCAGTATTTT. The J gene is TRBJ2-3, the V gene TRBV6-4; TRBD1 matches 9 bases. The CDR3 runs 17 residues. Trimming took 3 bases from V and 2 from J; bases not matched to a gene: 9. Germline V gives CDR1 MRHNA, CDR2 SNTAGT.

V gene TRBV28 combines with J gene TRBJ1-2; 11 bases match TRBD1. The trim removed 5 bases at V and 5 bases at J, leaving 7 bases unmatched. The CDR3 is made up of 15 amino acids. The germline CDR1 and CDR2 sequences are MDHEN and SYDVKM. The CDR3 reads CASSRGTGGGYGYTF. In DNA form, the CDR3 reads TGTGCCAGCAGTCGCGGGACAGGGGGAGGATATGGCTACACCTTC.

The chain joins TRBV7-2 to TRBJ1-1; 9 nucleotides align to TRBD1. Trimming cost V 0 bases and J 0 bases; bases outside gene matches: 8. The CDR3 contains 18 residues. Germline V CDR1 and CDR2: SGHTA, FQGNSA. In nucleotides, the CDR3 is TGTGCCAGCAGCTTAGCTGGGACAGGGCCACCGATGAACACTGAAGCTTTCTTT. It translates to CASSLAGTGPPMNTEAFF.

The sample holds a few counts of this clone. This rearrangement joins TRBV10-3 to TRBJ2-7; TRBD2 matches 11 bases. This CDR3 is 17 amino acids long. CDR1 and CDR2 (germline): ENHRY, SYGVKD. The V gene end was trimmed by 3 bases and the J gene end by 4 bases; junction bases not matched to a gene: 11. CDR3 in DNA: TGTGCCATCAGTGATTTAGCGGGGGGGCGCGTTAATTACGAGCAGTACTTC. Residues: CAISDLAGGRVNYEQYF.

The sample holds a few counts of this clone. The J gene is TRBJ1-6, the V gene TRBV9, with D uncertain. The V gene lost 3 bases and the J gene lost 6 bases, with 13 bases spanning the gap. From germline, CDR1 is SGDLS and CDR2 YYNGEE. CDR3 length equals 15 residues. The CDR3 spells CASSGGSGLNSPLHF. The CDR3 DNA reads TGTGCCAGCAGCGGTGGGAGTGGCCTTAATTCACCCCTCCACTTT.

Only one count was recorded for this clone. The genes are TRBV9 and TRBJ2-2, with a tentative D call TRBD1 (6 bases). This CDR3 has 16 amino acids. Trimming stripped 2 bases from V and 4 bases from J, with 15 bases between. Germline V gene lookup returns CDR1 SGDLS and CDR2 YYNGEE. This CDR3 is CASSVTGLLATGELFF. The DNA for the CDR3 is TGTGCCAGCAGCGTGACAGGATTACTGGCCACCGGGGAGCTGTTTTTT.

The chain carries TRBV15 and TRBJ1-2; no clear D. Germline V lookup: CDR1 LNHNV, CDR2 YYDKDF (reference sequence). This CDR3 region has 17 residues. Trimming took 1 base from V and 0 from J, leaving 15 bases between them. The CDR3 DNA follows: TGTGCCACCAGCAGAGGTCAAATTAGAAAAGCTAACTATGGCTACACCTTC. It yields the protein CATSRGQIRKANYGYTF.

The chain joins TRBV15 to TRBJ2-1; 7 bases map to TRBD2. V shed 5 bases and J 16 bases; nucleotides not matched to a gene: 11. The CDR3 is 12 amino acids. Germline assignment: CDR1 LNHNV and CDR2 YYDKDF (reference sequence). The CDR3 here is CATSWGGGLNFF. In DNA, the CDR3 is TGTGCCACCAGCTGGGGCGGGGGACTAAATTTCTTC.

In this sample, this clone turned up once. CDR3 nucleotides: TGTGCCAGCAGCTTCTTCAGGGTAACGGATTCACCCCTCCACTTT. Its translation is CASSFFRVTDSPLHF. The chain carries TRBV13 and TRBJ1-6; weak D call: TRBD1 (5 bases). The V end was cut by 3 bases, the J end by 8 bases, with 14 bases between. CDR3 size: 15 residues. Germline V gives CDR1 PRHDT, CDR2 FYEKMQ (reference sequence).

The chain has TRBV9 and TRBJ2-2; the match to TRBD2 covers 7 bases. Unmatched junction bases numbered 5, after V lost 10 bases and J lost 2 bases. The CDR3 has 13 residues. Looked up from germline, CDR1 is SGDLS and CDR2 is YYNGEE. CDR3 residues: CACSGGNTGELFF. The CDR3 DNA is TGTGCCTGCTCGGGGGGAAACACCGGGGAGCTGTTTTTT.

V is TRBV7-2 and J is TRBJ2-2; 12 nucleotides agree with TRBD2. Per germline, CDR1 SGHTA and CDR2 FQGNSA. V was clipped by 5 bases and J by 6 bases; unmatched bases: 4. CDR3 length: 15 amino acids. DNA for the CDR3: TGTGCCAGCAGCCGACTAGCGGGAGAGGCCGGGGAGCTGTTTTTT. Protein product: CASSRLAGEAGELFF.

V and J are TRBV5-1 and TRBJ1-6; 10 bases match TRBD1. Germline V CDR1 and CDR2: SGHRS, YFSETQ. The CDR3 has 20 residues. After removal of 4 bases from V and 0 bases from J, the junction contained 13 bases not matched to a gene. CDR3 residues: CASSRTGTGAASSYNSPLHF. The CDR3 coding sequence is TGCGCCAGCAGCCGGACGGGGACAGGGGCCGCGAGCTCCTATAATTCACCCCTCCACTTT. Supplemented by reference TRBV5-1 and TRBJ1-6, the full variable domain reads KAGVTQTPRYLIKTRGQQVTLSCSPISGHRSVSWYQQTPGQGLQFLFEYFSETQRNKGNFPGRFSGRQFSNSRSEMNVSTLELGDSALYLCASSRTGTGAASSYNSPLHFGNGTRLTVT.

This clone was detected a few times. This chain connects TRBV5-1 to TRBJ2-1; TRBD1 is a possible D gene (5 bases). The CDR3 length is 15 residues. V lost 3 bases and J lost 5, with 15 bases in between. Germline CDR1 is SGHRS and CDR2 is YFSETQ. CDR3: CASSSLRGSDNEQFF. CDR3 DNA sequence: TGCGCCAGCAGCTCTTTAAGGGGTTCGGACAATGAGCAGTTCTTC.

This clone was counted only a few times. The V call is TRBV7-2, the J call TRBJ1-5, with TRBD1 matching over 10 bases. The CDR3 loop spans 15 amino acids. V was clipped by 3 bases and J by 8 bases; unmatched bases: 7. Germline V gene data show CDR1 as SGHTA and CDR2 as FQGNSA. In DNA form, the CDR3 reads TGTGCCAGCAGCTTCGGGACAGGGGCACCCGAGCCCCAGCATTTT. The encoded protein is CASSFGTGAPEPQHF. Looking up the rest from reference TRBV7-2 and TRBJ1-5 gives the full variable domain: GAGVSQSPSNKVTEKGKDVELRCDPISGHTALYWYRQSLGQGLEFLIYFQGNSAPDKSGLPSDRFSAERTGGSVSTLTIQRTQQEDSAVYLCASSFGTGAPEPQHFGDGTRLSIL.

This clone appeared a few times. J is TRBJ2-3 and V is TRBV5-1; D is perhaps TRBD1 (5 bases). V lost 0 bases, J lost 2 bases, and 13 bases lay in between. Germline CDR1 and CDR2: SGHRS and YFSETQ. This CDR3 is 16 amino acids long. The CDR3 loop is CASSLGHRSNTDTQYF. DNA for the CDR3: TGCGCCAGCAGCTTGGGGCACAGGTCGAACACAGATACGCAGTATTTT.

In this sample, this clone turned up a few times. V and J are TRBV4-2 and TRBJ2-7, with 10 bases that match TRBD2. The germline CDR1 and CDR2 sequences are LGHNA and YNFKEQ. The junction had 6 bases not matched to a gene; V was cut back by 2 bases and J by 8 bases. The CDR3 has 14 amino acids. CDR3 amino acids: CASSQSSGGAQQYF. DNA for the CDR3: TGTGCCAGCAGCCAATCTAGCGGGGGTGCGCAGCAGTACTTC.

CDR3 DNA: TGCGCCCCGCGGGAGGGGCAGGAGACCCAGTACTTC. Amino acids: CAPREGQETQYF. V gene TRBV23-1 combines with J gene TRBJ2-5; 9 bases match TRBD2. TRBV23-1 has ORF status, its function being uncertain. After removal of 11 bases from V and 5 bases from J, the junction contained 6 bases not matched to a gene. This CDR3 spans 12 amino acids.

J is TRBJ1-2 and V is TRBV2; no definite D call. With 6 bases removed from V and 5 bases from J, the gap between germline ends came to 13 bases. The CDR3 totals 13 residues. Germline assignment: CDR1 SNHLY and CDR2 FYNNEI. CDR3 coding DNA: TGTGCCAGCAGGTTAGCGAACCCGTATGGCTACACCTTC. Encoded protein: CASRLANPYGYTF. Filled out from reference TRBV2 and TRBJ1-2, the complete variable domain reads EPEVTQTPSHQVTQMGQEVILRCVPISNHLYFYWYRQILGQKVEFLVSFYNNEISEKSEIFDDQFSVERPDGSNFTLKIRSTKLEDSAMYFCASRLANPYGYTFGSGTRLTVV.

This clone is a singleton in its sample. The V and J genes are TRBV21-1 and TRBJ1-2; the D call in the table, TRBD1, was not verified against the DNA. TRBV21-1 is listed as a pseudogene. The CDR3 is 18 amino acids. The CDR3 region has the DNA TGTGCCAGCAGCAAAGACCAGGTAAGATATTACCTCGTGTTTGGCTACACCTTC. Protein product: CASSKDQVRYYLVFGYTF.

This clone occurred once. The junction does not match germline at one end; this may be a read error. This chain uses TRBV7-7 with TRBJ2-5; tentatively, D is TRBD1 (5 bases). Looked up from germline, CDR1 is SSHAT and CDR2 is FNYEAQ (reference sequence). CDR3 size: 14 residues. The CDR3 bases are TGTGCTAGCAGCACAGACAGATACCAAGAGACCCAGTACTTC. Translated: CASSTDRYQETQYF.

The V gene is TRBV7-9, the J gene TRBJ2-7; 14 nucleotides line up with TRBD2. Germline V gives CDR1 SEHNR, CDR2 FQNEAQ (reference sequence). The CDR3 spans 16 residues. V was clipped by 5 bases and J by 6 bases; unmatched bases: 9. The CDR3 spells CASSGEGTSGRTEQYF. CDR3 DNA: TGTGCCAGCAGCGGAGAGGGGACTAGCGGGAGAACCGAGCAGTACTTC. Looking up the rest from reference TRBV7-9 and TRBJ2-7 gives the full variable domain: DTGVSQNPRHKITKRGQNVTFRCDPISEHNRLYWYRQTLGQGPEFLTYFQNEAQLEKSRLLSDRFSAERPKGSFSTLEIQRTEQGDSAMYLCASSGEGTSGRTEQYFGPGTRLTVT.

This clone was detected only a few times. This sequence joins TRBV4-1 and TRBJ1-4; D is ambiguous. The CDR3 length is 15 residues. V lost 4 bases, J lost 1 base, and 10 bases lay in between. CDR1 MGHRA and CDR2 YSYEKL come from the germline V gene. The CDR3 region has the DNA TGCGCCAGCAGCCGCGGAGCGGGAACTAATGAAAAACTGTTTTTT. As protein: CASSRGAGTNEKLFF.